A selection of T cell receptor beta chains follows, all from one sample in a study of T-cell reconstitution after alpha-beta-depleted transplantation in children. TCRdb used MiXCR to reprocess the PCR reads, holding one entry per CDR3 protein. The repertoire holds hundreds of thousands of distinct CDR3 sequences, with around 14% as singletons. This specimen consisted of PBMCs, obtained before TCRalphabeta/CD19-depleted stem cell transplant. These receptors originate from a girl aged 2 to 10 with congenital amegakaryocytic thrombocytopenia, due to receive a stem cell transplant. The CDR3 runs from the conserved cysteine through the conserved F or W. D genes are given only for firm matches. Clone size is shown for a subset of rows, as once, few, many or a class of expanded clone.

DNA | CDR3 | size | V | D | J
TGCAGTGCTAGAGATCCCACGACTAGCGGGAGGCCCTACGAGCAGTACTTC | CSARDPTTSGRPYEQYF | many | TRBV20-1 | TRBD2 | TRBJ2-7
TGCGCCAGCAGCTTGGAGGGCTATAGCAATCAGCCCCAGCATTTT | CASSLEGYSNQPQHF | many | TRBV5-1 | . | TRBJ1-5
TGTGCCAGCAAGGGCGAGACTAGCGGGAAAGGGAATGAGCAGTTCTTC | CASKGETSGKGNEQFF | few | TRBV3-1 | TRBD2 | TRBJ2-1
TGTGCCAGCAATAAACCGCGGGGGAGGTTCAATGAGCAGTTCTTC | CASNKPRGRFNEQFF | many | TRBV12-3/TRBV12-4 | TRBD2 | TRBJ2-1
TGTGCCAGCAGTATCGGGACAAATTACGAGCAGTACTTC | CASSIGTNYEQYF | many | TRBV12-3/TRBV12-4 | . | TRBJ2-7
TGCAGTGCTTACTGGCGGGAGAAAGGGGGAACCGGGGAGCTGTTTTTT | CSAYWREKGGTGELFF | . | TRBV20-1 | . | TRBJ2-2
TGTGCCAGCAGCTTCGCAACAGCCGGGGGCACTGAAGCTTTCTTT | CASSFATAGGTEAFF | many | TRBV7-8 | . | TRBJ1-1
TGTGCCAGCAGCTTCGGGGACGGGCTATACAATGAGCAGTTCTTC | CASSFGDGLYNEQFF | . | TRBV5-5 | . | TRBJ2-1
TGCGCCAGCAGCCAACCGGGACTAGGCATCCAAGAGACCCAGTACTTC | CASSQPGLGIQETQYF | . | TRBV4-1 | TRBD2 | TRBJ2-5
TGTGCCATCCCTAAAGGGGCCGGGAGGGATACAGATACGCAGTATTTT | CAIPKGAGRDTDTQYF | few | TRBV7-9 | TRBD2 | TRBJ2-3
TGTGCCAGCAGCTTAACGGGACCAACCTACGAGCAGTACTTC | CASSLTGPTYEQYF | many | TRBV7-6 | . | TRBJ2-7
TGTGCCATCAGTGCAGGGATGAACACTGAAGCTTTCTTT | CAISAGMNTEAFF | many | TRBV10-3 | . | TRBJ1-1
TGCGCCAGCGGCCCCTCGGACAGGGACTCACCCCTCCACTTT | CASGPSDRDSPLHF | many | TRBV5-1 | TRBD1 | TRBJ1-6
TGTGCCAGCAGCTTAATCCGGGCGATTAACTATGGCTACACCTTC | CASSLIRAINYGYTF | many | TRBV7-2 | . | TRBJ1-2
TGCGCCAGCCAAGGGACAGTCCAGCAGTTCTTC | CASQGTVQQFF | many | TRBV10-1 | TRBD1 | TRBJ2-1
TGCGCCAGCAGCCAAAGTCCCAACACTGAAGCTTTCTTT | CASSQSPNTEAFF | many | TRBV5-1 | . | TRBJ1-1
TGTGCCAGCAGCAAAGTGTTACGGCTAAACGGGAATGAAAAACTGTTTTTT | CASSKVLRLNGNEKLFF | . | TRBV21-1 | . | TRBJ1-4
TGTGCCTGGAGTTTGGACAGTTTAAACTACGAGCAGTACTTC | CAWSLDSLNYEQYF | few | TRBV30 | . | TRBJ2-7
TGTGCCAGCAGCTTAGCCTCCGATGTGGATGAGCAGTTCTTC | CASSLASDVDEQFF | few | TRBV7-9 | . | TRBJ2-1
TGCAGTGCTAAGTGGGGGGCCTACGAGCAGTACTTC | CSAKWGAYEQYF | many | TRBV20-1 | . | TRBJ2-7
TGTGCCACCAGCAGAGCCCCAGATACGCAGTATTTT | CATSRAPDTQYF | few | TRBV15 | . | TRBJ2-3
TGTGCCAGCAGCTTCCCGACAGGGCTTGACTATGGCTACACCTTC | CASSFPTGLDYGYTF | few | TRBV7-9 | TRBD1 | TRBJ1-2
TGCAGTGCTAGACTCTTCCGGGGGAGTGTCACCGGGGAGCTGTTTTTT | CSARLFRGSVTGELFF | . | TRBV20-1 | . | TRBJ2-2
TGTGCCAGCAGTGACCCATTGAGACGGCTGGCGGCTTTCTTT | CASSDPLRRLAAFF | . | TRBV6-1 | . | TRBJ1-1
TGTGCCAGCAGAACAAGTTTGGGATTGGGCTACACAGATACGCAGTATTTT | CASRTSLGLGYTDTQYF | many | TRBV5-5 | . | TRBJ2-3
TGCAGTGCGAGGACTACTCCCAGCTCCTACGAGCAGTACTTC | CSARTTPSSYEQYF | many | TRBV20-1 | . | TRBJ2-7
TGCGCCAGCAGCGAACTAGCGGCCACAGATACGCAGTATTTT | CASSELAATDTQYF | many | TRBV5-1 | TRBD2 | TRBJ2-3
TGCGCCAGCAGTTCTGTCCGCGGGACGGGGAACACTGAAGCTTTCTTT | CASSSVRGTGNTEAFF | many | TRBV5-1 | . | TRBJ1-1
TGCAGTGCTTTTCAGGGGGGGAACACTGAAGCTTTCTTT | CSAFQGGNTEAFF | many | TRBV20-1 | TRBD1 | TRBJ1-1
TGCAGTGCTAGTGACCGGGACTCTGAAGAGACCCAGTACTTC | CSASDRDSEETQYF | . | TRBV20-1 | . | TRBJ2-5
TGCAGTATGTCGGGAACAGTCTACAATGAGCAGTTCTTC | CSMSGTVYNEQFF | few | TRBV20-1 | . | TRBJ2-1
TGTGCCAGCAGCCCCGGGTTGGAACCGGGACAACTCTTC | CASSPGLEPGQLF | many | TRBV7-9 | . | TRBJ1-2
TGCAGTGCCGGACGGGACCTCAATCAGCCCCAGCATTTT | CSAGRDLNQPQHF | many | TRBV20-1 | . | TRBJ1-5
TGTGCCATCAGCCCCCGGGACAGGAGTTTTAACTATGGCTACACCTTC | CAISPRDRSFNYGYTF | many | TRBV10-3 | TRBD1 | TRBJ1-2
TGTGCCAGCAGCCGATTCAAAGGGACCGCCACCTACGAGCAGTACTTC | CASSRFKGTATYEQYF | few | TRBV7-2 | . | TRBJ2-7
TGTGCCATCAGTGTCTTTCAGGGAAGCTCTGGGGCCAACGTCCTGACTTTC | CAISVFQGSSGANVLTF | . | TRBV10-3 | . | TRBJ2-6
TGCGCCAGCAGGTCTGGGCTCGATGAGACCCAGTACTTC | CASRSGLDETQYF | few | TRBV5-1 | . | TRBJ2-5
TGTGCCAGCAGCCGGCGAAAAAACGAGCAGTACTTC | CASSRRKNEQYF | few | TRBV11-1 | . | TRBJ2-7
TGCGCCAGCAGCCAAGACCCCGTAGAGGAAAACACCATATATTTT | CASSQDPVEENTIYF | . | TRBV4-1 | . | TRBJ1-3
TGTGCCAGCAGCCCCGGTAGCCAGGGATACGAGCAGTACTTC | CASSPGSQGYEQYF | . | TRBV12-3/TRBV12-4 | . | TRBJ2-7
TGCAGTGCTCCGGACAGGGGGGTAGGGGAGCAGTACTTC | CSAPDRGVGEQYF | few | TRBV20-1 | TRBD1 | TRBJ2-7
TGCGCCAGCAGCCTCAGGGTGGGGTACACTGAAGCTTTCTTT | CASSLRVGYTEAFF | many | TRBV4-1 | . | TRBJ1-1
TGCAGTGGATCCTCTAGAAACACCGGGGAGCTGTTTTTT | CSGSSRNTGELFF | few | TRBV20-1 | . | TRBJ2-2
TGTGCCACGGCGGGATCCCACCATGAGCAGTTCTTC | CATAGSHHEQFF | few | TRBV6-2/TRBV6-3 | . | TRBJ2-1
TGTGCCAGCATACGGCGGGAGGGTTTTGATGAGCAGTTCTTC | CASIRREGFDEQFF | many | TRBV28 | TRBD2 | TRBJ2-1
TGCAGCGTTGAAGCCCGACCTCGACATGAACGGACAGCCGAATACGAGCAGTACTTC | CSVEARPRHERTAEYEQYF | many | TRBV29-1 | . | TRBJ2-7
TGCGCCAGCAGCCAAGTAGCAGACCCTGAAGCTTTCTTT | CASSQVADPEAFF | many | TRBV4-1 | . | TRBJ1-1
TGCAGCGTTCCTGCGGGACTTGTGGGCGAGCAGTACTTC | CSVPAGLVGEQYF | many | TRBV29-1 | . | TRBJ2-7
TGCAGTGCTCGGACAAAGAAGGTCGAAGAGACCCAGTACTTC | CSARTKKVEETQYF | . | TRBV20-1 | . | TRBJ2-5
TGTGCCAGCAGCGCCTTAAGCGGCGACACCGGGGAGCTGTTTTTT | CASSALSGDTGELFF | few | TRBV9 | . | TRBJ2-2
TGCGCCAGCAGCTTCGTGACAGTCGCTGAGACCCAGTACTTC | CASSFVTVAETQYF | many | TRBV5-1 | . | TRBJ2-5
TGTGCCAGCAGCCGGACAGGGATCGAAGAGACCCAGTACTTC | CASSRTGIEETQYF | few | TRBV4-2 | TRBD1 | TRBJ2-5
TGCGCCAGCTGCCTGGGCCCCAACACTGAAGCTTTCTTT | CASCLGPNTEAFF | few | TRBV5-1 | . | TRBJ1-1
TGTGCCAGCAGTTACTCGTGGGGTTTTTCGGAGCAGTACTTC | CASSYSWGFSEQYF | few | TRBV6-2/TRBV6-3 | . | TRBJ2-7
TGTGCCAGCAGCCACCTCGGACAGGGCAGCGAGCAGTACTTC | CASSHLGQGSEQYF | many | TRBV4-2 | TRBD1 | TRBJ2-7